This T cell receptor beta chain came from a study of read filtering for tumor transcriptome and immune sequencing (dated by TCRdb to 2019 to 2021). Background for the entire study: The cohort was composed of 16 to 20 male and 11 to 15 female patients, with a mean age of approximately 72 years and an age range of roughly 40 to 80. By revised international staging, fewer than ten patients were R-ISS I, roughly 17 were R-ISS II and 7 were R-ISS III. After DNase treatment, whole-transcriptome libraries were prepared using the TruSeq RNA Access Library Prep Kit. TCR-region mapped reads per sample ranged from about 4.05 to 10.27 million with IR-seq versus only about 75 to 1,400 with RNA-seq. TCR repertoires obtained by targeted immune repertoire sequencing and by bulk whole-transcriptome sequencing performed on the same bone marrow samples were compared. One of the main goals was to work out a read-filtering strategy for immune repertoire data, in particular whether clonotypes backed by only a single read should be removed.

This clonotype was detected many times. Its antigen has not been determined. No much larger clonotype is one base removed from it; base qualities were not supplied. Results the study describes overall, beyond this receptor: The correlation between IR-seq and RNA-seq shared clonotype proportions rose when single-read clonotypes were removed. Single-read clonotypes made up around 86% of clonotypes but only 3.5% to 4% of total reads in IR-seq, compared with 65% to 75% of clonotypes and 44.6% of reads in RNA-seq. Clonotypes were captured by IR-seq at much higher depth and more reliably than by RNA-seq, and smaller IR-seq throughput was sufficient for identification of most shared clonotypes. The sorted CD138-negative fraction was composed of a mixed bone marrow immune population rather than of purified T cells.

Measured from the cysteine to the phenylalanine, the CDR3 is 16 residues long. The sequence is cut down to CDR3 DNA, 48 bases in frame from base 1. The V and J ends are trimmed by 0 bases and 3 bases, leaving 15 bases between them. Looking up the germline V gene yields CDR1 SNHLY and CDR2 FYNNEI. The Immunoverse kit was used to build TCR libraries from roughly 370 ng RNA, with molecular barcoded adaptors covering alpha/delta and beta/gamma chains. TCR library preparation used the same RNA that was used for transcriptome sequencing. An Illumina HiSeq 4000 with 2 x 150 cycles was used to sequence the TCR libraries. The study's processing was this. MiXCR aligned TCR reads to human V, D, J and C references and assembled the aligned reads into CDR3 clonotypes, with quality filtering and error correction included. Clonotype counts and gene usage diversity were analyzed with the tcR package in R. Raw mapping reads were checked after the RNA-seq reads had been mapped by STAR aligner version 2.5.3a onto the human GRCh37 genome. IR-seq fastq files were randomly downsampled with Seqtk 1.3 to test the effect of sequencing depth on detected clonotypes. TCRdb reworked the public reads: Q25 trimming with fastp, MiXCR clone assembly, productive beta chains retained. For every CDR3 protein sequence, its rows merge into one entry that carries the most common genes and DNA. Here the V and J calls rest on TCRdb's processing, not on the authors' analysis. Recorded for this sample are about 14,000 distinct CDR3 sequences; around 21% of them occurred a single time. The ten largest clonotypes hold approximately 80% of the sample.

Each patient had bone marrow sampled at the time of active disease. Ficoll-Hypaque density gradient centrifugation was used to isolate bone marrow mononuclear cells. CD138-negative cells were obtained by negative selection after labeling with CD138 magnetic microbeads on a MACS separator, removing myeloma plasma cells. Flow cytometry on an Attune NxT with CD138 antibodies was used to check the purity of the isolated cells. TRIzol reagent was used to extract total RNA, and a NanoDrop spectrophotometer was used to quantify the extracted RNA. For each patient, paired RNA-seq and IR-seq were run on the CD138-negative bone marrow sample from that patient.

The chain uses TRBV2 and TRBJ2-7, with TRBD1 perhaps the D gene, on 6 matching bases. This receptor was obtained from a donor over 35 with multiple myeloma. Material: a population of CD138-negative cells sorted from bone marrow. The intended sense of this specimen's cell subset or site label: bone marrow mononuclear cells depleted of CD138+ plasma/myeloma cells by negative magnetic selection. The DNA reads TGTGCCAGCAGTGAAGCGCTCTCGGACAGTTTCTACGAGCAGTACTTC. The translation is CASSEALSDSFYEQYF.